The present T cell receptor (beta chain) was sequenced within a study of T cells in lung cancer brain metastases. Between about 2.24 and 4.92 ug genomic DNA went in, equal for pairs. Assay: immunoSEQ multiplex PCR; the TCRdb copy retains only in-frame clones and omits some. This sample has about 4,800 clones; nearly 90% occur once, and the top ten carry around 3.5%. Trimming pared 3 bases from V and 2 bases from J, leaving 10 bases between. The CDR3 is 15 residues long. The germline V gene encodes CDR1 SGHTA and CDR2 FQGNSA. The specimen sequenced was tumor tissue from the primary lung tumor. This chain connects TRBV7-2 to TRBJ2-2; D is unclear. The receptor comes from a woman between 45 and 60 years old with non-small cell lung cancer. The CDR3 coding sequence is TGTGCCAGCAGCTTTATTCCCCAAAACACCGGGGAGCTGTTTTTT. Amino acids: CASSFIPQNTGELFF.